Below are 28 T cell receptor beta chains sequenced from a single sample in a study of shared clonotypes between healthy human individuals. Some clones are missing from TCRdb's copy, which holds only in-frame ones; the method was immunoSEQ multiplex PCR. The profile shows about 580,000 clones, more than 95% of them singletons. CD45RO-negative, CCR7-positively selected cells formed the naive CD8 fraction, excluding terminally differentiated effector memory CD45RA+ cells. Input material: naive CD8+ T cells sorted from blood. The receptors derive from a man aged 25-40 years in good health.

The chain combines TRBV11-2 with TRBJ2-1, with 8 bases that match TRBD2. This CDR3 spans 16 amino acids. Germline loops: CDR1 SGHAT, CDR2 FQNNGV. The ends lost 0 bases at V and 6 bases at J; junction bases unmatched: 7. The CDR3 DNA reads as TGTGCCAGCAGCTTAGATTTTCTAGCGGGTTTCAATGAGCAGTTCTTC. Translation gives CASSLDFLAGFNEQFF.

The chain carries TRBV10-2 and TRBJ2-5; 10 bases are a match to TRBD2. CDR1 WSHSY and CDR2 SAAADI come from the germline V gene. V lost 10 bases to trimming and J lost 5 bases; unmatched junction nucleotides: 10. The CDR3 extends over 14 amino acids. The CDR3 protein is CATSGRAPGETQYF. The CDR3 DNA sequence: TGCGCCACCAGCGGGAGGGCCCCTGGGGAGACCCAGTACTTC.

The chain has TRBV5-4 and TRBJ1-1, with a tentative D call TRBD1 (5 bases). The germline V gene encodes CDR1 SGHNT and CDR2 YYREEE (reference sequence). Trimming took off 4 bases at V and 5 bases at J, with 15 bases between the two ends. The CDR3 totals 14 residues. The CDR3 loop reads CASSPSTGGTEAFF. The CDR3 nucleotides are TGTGCCAGCAGCCCTTCCACGGGGGGGACTGAAGCTTTCTTT.

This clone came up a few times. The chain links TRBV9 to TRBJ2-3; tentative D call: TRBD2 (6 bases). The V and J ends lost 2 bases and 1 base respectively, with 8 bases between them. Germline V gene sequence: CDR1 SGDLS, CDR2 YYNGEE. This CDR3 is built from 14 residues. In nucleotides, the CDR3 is TGTGCCAGCAGCGTTGCTAGCGGCACAGATACGCAGTATTTT. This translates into CASSVASGTDTQYF.

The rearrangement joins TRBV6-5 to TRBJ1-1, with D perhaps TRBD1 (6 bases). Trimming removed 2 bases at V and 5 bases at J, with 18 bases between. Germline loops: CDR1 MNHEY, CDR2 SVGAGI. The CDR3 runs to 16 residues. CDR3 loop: CASSYRFTGGGTEAFF. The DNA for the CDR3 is TGTGCCAGCAGTTACCGTTTTACGGGGGGCGGGACTGAAGCTTTCTTT.

The CDR3 protein is CASSLRAGGYNEQFF. The DNA for the CDR3 is TGTGCCAGCAGCTTAAGGGCAGGGGGCTACAATGAGCAGTTCTTC. The V gene is TRBV7-2, the J gene TRBJ2-1, with TRBD1 matching 7 bases. Trimming cost V 2 bases and J 3 bases; bases outside gene matches: 4. CDR1 and CDR2 (germline): SGHTA, FQGNSA. This CDR3 is built from 15 residues. Drawing the rest from reference TRBV7-2 and TRBJ2-1, the complete variable domain is GAGVSQSPSNKVTEKGKDVELRCDPISGHTALYWYRQSLGQGLEFLIYFQGNSAPDKSGLPSDRFSAERTGGSVSTLTIQRTQQEDSAVYLCASSLRAGGYNEQFFGPGTRLTVL.

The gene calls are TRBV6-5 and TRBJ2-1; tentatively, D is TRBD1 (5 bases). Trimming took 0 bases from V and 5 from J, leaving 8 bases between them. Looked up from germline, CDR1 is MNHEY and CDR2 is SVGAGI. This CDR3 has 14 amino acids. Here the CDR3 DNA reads TGTGCCAGCAGTTACTCGATAGGGGACAATGAGCAGTTCTTC. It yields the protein CASSYSIGDNEQFF.

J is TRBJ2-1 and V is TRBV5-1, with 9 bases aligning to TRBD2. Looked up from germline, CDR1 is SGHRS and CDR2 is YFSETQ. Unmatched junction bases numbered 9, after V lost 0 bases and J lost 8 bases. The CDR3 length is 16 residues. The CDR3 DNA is TGCGCCAGCAGCTTGGCACCTAGCGGGATCTTCGATGAGCAGTTCTTC. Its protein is CASSLAPSGIFDEQFF.

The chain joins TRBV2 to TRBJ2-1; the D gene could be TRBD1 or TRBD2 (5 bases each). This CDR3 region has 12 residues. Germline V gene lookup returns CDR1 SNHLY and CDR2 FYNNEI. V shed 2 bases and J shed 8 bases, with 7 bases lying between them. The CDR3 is CASSERGDEQFF. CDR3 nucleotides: TGTGCCAGCAGTGAACGGGGCGATGAGCAGTTCTTC. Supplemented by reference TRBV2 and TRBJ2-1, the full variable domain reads EPEVTQTPSHQVTQMGQEVILRCVPISNHLYFYWYRQILGQKVEFLVSFYNNEISEKSEIFDDQFSVERPDGSNFTLKIRSTKLEDSAMYFCASSERGDEQFFGPGTRLTVL.

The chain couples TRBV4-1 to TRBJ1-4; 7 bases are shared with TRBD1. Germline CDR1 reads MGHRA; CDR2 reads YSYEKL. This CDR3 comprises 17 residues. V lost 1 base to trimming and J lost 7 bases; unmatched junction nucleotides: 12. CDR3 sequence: CASSQGAGGLGREKLFF. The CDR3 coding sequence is TGCGCCAGCAGCCAAGGTGCAGGGGGTCTGGGTCGTGAAAAACTGTTTTTT.

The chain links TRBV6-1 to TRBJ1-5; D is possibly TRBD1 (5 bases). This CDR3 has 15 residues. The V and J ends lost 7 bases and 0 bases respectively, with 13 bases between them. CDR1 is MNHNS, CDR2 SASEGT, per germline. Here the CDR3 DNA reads TGTGCCAGCAAGGTCGGGGGTCATAGCAATCAGCCCCAGCATTTT. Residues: CASKVGGHSNQPQHF.

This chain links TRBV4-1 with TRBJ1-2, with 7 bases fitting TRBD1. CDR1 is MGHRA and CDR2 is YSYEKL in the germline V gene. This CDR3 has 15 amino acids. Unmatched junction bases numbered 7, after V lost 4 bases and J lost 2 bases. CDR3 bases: TGCGCCAGCAGCCTACAGGGGAAGTCCAACTATGGCTACACCTTC. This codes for CASSLQGKSNYGYTF.

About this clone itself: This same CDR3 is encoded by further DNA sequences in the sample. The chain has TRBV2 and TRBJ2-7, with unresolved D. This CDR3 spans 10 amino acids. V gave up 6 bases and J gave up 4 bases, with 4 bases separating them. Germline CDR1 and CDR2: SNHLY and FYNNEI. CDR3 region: CASSEYEQYF. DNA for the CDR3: TGTGCCAGCAGCGAATACGAGCAGTACTTC.

The CDR3 region has the DNA TGCAGCGTTGAAGGGGTTAGCGGGAGGAAAAGAAATGAGCAGTTCTTC. This translates into CSVEGVSGRKRNEQFF. The V call is TRBV29-1, the J call TRBJ2-1; 10 bases fit TRBD2. The CDR3 extends over 16 amino acids. The V gene's germline CDR1 is SQVTM and CDR2 ANQGSEA. The trim removed 1 base at V and 7 bases at J, leaving 10 bases unmatched.

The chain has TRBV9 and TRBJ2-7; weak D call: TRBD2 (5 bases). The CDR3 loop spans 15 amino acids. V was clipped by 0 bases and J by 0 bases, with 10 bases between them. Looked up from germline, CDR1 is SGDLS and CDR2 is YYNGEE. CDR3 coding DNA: TGTGCCAGCAGCGTAGATAGCGCCCGCTCCTACGAGCAGTACTTC. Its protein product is CASSVDSARSYEQYF.

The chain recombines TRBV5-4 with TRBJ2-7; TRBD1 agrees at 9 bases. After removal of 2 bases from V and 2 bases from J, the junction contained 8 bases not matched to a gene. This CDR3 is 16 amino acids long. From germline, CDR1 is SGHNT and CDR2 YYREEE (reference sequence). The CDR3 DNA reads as TGTGCCAGCAGCTTTGAAACAGGGGGCACCCCCTACGAGCAGTACTTC. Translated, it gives CASSFETGGTPYEQYF.

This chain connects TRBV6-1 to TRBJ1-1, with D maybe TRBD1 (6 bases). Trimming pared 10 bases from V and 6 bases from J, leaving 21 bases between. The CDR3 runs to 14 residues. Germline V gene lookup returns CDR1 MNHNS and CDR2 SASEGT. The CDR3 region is CAIAGAKWGAEAFF. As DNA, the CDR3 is TGTGCCATCGCAGGGGCCAAATGGGGCGCTGAAGCTTTCTTT.

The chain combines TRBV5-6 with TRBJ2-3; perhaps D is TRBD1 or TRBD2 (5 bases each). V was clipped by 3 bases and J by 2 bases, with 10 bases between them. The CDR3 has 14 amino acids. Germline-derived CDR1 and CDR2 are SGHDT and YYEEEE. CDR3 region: CASSSGTITDTQYF. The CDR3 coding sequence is TGTGCCAGCAGCTCCGGGACGATCACAGATACGCAGTATTTT.

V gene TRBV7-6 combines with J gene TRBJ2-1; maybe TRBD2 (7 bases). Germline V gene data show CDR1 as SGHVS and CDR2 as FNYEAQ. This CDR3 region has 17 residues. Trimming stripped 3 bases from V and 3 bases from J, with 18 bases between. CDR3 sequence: CASSFGGGSTVYNEQFF. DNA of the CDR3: TGTGCCAGCAGCTTCGGGGGCGGGAGTACTGTCTACAATGAGCAGTTCTTC.

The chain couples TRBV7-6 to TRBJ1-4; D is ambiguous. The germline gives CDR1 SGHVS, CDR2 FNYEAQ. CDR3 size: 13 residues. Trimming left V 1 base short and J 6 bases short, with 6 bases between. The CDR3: CASSLGGDEKLFF. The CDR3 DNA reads TGTGCCAGCAGCTTAGGGGGTGATGAAAAACTGTTTTTT.

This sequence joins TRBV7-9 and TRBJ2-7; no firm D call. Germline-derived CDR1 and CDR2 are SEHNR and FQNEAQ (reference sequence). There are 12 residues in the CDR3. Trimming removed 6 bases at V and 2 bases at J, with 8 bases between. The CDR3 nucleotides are TGTGCCAGCAGTTACGGTACCTACGAGCAGTACTTC. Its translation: CASSYGTYEQYF.

CDR3 amino acids: CASSPERQGDTEAFF. DNA for the CDR3: TGTGCCAGCTCACCCGAGAGACAGGGGGACACTGAAGCTTTCTTT. The chain has TRBV18 and TRBJ1-1, with 9 nucleotides matching TRBD1. After removal of 3 bases from V and 3 bases from J, the junction contained 5 bases not matched to a gene. The CDR3 is 15 residues long. Germline V gene sequence: CDR1 KGHSH, CDR2 LQKENI.

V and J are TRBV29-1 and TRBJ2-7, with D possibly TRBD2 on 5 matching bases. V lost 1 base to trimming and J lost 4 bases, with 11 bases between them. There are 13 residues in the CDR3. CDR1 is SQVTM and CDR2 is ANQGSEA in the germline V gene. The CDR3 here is CSVEGKGRYEQYF. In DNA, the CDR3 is TGCAGCGTTGAAGGGAAAGGGAGATACGAGCAGTACTTC.

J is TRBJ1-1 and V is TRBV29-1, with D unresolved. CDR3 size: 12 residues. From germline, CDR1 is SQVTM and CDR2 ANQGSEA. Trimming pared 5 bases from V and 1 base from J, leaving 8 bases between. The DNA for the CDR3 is TGCAGCGTTCTGGGTGAGAACACTGAAGCTTTCTTT. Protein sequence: CSVLGENTEAFF.

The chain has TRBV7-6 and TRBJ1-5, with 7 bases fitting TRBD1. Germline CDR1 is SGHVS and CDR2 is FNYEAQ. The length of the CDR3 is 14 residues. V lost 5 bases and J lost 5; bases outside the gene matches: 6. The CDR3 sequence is CASSPRQGYQPQHF. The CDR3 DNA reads TGTGCCAGCAGCCCGCGACAGGGATATCAGCCCCAGCATTTT.

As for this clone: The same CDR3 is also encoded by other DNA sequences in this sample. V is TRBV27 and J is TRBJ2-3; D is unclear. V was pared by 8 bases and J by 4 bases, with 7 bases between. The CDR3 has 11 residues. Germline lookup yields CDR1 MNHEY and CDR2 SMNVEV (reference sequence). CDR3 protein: CASGRPDTQYF. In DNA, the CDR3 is TGTGCCAGCGGCCGGCCAGATACGCAGTATTTT.

The CDR3 spells CAWSLVGLNQPQHF. The CDR3 DNA is TGTGCCTGGAGTTTAGTTGGTCTGAATCAGCCCCAGCATTTT. This sequence joins TRBV30 and TRBJ1-5; D is unclear. The CDR3 is 14 residues long. Germline V gene sequence: CDR1 GTSNPN, CDR2 SVGIG (reference sequence). V lost 2 bases and J lost 4, with 12 bases in between.

This CDR3 reads CASSPSSGVVSYEQYF. The CDR3 DNA sequence: TGTGCCAGCAGTCCTTCGTCGGGAGTAGTGTCCTACGAGCAGTACTTC. J is TRBJ2-7 and V is TRBV27; D possibly corresponds to TRBD2 (6 bases). Germline V gene sequence: CDR1 MNHEY, CDR2 SMNVEV (reference sequence). The CDR3 has 16 amino acids. The V end lost 5 bases, the J end lost 1 base, and 18 bases lay between the germline ends.